These 4 T cell receptor beta chains were all obtained from the same sample, sequenced in a study of cytomegalovirus exposure and HLA in healthy donors. Use of 60 Vbeta and 13 Jbeta primers characterized the PCR. Assay used: immunoSEQ multiplex PCR; TCRdb lists only in-frame clones, some missing. The sample contains approximately 82,000 clones, about a tenth of which appear only once. The sequencing sample was made of PBMCs. The receptors were gathered from a man aged 60 to 75 in good health and CMV-seropositive.

V gene TRBV30 combines with J gene TRBJ2-1, with TRBD2 matching over 11 bases. The CDR3 totals 16 residues. Germline trimming cut 2 bases from V and 2 bases from J; bases unmatched to any gene: 5. Germline assignment: CDR1 GTSNPN and CDR2 SVGIG (reference sequence). The CDR3 here is CAWSFLSGGAYNEQFF. In nucleotides, the CDR3 is TGTGCCTGGAGTTTTCTTAGCGGGGGGGCCTACAATGAGCAGTTCTTC.

This clone was seen only a few times. The chain links TRBV19 to TRBJ2-3; D might be TRBD1 (6 bases). V was shortened by 2 bases and J by 2 bases, with 11 bases between the two germline ends. The germline CDR1 and CDR2 sequences are LNHDA and SQIVND (reference sequence). This CDR3 has 15 residues. The CDR3 region is CASSIRKGVTDTQYF. CDR3 coding DNA: TGTGCCAGTAGTATAAGGAAGGGGGTCACAGATACGCAGTATTTT.

The rearrangement uses TRBV30 and TRBJ2-2, with D possibly TRBD2 on 5 matching bases. Germline V CDR1 and CDR2: GTSNPN, SVGIG (reference sequence). Trimming shortened V by 0 bases and J by 5 bases, and 7 bases separated the two germline ends. The CDR3 runs 13 residues. Here the CDR3 reads CAWSVRGTGELFF. As DNA, the CDR3 is TGTGCCTGGAGTGTAAGAGGGACCGGGGAGCTGTTTTTT.

This clone came up a few times. This chain connects TRBV28 to TRBJ1-1; 9 bases are shared with TRBD1. The CDR3 consists of 16 residues. Germline V gene sequence: CDR1 MDHEN, CDR2 SYDVKM. Losses at the gene ends were 3 bases for V and 4 bases for J; bases not matched to a gene: 9. The CDR3 DNA follows: TGTGCCAGCAGTTTCGAACAGGGGGCGCCGGGCACTGAAGCTTTCTTT. It encodes CASSFEQGAPGTEAFF.